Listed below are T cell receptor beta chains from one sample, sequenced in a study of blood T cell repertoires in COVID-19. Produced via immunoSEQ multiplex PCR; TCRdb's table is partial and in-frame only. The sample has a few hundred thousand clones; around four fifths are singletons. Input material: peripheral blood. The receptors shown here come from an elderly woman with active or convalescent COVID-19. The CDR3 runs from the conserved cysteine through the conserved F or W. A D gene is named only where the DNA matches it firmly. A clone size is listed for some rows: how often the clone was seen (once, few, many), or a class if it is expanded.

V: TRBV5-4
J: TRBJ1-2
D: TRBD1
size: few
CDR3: CASSLPRTGGGYTF
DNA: TGTGCCAGCAGCCTTCCTAGGACAGGTGGTGGCTACACCTTC

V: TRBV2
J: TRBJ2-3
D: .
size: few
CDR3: CASSEGTDTDTQYF
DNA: TGTGCCAGCAGTGAAGGGACTGACACAGATACGCAGTATTTT

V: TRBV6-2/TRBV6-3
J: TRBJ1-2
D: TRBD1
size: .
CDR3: CASSWGQDKRFGGYTF
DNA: TGTGCCAGCAGTTGGGGACAGGACAAGCGGTTTGGTGGCTACACCTTC

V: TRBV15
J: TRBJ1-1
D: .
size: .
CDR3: CATSRGTGSVGIPEAFF
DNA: TGTGCCACCAGCAGAGGAACAGGGTCGGTGGGGATCCCTGAAGCTTTCTTT

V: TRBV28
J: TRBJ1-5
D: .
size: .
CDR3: CASSLGRGVGGYSNQPQHF
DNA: TGTGCCAGCAGTTTGGGGAGGGGCGTTGGGGGGTATAGCAATCAGCCCCAGCATTTT

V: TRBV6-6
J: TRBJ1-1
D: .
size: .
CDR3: CASSTLLGGNTEAFF
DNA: TGTGCCAGCAGTACACTCTTGGGGGGGAACACTGAAGCTTTCTTT

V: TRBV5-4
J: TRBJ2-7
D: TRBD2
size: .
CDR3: CASSSGLAGDRGEYF
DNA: TGTGCCAGCAGTTCGGGACTAGCGGGGGACCGGGGGGAGTACTTC

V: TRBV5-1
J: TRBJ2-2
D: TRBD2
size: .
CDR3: CASSPFAGGADGELFF
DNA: TGCGCCAGCAGCCCCTTTGCGGGGGGGGCGGACGGGGAGCTGTTTTTT

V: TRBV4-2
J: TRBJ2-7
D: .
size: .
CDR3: CASSQSTGTYEQYF
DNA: TGTGCCAGCAGCCAATCCACAGGGACATACGAGCAGTACTTC

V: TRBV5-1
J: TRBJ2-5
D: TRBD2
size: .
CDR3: CASKLAGGRETQYF
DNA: TGCGCCAGCAAGTTAGCGGGAGGCAGGGAGACCCAGTACTTC

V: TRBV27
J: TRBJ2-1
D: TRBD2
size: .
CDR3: CASSALMGGLAGGSSYNEQFF
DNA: TGTGCCAGCAGTGCCCTTATGGGTGGACTAGCGGGGGGAAGCTCCTACAATGAGCAGTTCTTC

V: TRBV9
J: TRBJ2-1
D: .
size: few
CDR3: CASSVDGDTLYNEQFF
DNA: TGTGCCAGCAGCGTAGACGGGGACACCCTTTACAATGAGCAGTTCTTC

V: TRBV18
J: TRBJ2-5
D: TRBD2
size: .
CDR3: CASSPFPASGAYQETQYF
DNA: TGTGCCAGCTCGCCATTCCCTGCCAGCGGGGCTTACCAAGAGACCCAGTACTTC

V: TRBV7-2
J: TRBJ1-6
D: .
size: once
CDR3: CASSLQGLNSPLHF
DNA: TGTGCCAGCAGCTTACAGGGGTTAAATTCACCCCTCCACTTT

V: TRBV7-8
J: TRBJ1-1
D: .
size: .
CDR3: CASSRAGGNTEAFF
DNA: TGTGCCAGCAGCCGAGCTGGAGGCAACACTGAAGCTTTCTTT

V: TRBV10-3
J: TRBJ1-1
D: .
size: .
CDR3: CAISEQQLNTEAFF
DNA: TGTGCCATCAGTGAGCAACAGTTGAACACTGAAGCTTTCTTT

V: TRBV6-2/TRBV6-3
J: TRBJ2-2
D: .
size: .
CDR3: CASSYPIKGAGELFF
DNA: TGTGCCAGCAGTTACCCCATAAAAGGGGCCGGGGAGCTGTTTTTT

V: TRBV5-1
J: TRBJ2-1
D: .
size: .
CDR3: CASSGQGGNYNEQFF
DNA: TGCGCCAGCAGCGGACAGGGAGGGAACTACAATGAGCAGTTCTTC

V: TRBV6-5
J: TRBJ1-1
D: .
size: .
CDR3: CASTTGPGDTEAFF
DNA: TGTGCCAGCACCACAGGGCCGGGTGACACTGAAGCTTTCTTT

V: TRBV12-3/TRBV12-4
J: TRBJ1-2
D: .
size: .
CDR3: CASSGGFYGYTF
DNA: TGTGCCAGCAGTGGGGGCTTCTATGGCTACACCTTC

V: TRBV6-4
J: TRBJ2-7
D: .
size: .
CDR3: CASSDSNGYRAIRSSYEQYF
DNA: TGTGCCAGCAGTGACTCGAACGGGTACAGGGCCATAAGGAGCTCCTACGAGCAGTACTTC

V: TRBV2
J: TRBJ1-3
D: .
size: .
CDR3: CASSEVSSGNTIYF
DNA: TGTGCCAGCAGTGAAGTCTCCTCTGGAAACACCATATATTTT

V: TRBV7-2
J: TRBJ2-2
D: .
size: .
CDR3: CASSPVAWDTGELFF
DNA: TGTGCCAGCAGCCCCGTAGCATGGGACACCGGGGAGCTGTTTTTT

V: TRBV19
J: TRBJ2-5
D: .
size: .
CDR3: CATAGGETQYF
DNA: TGTGCCACCGCCGGGGGAGAGACCCAGTACTTC

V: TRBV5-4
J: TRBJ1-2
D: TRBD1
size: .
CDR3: CASSLDGQGQGYTF
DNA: TGTGCCAGCAGCTTGGATGGACAGGGTCAAGGCTACACCTTC

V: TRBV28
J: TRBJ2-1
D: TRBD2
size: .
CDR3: CASRQSGGPRNEQFF
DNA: TGTGCCAGCAGACAAAGCGGGGGGCCTAGAAATGAGCAGTTCTTC

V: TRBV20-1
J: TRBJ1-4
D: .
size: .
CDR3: CSPFFEKLFF
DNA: TGCAGTCCCTTTTTTGAAAAACTGTTTTTT

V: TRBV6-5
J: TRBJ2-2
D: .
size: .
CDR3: CASSSGTRRTGELFF
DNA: TGTGCCAGCAGCTCCGGGACAAGGAGGACCGGGGAGCTGTTTTTT

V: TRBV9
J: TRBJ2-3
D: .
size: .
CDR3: CASRRDTQYF
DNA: TGTGCCAGCAGGAGGGATACGCAGTATTTT

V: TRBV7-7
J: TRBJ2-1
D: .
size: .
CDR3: CASSLGAQGSNEQFF
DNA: TGTGCCAGCAGCTTAGGTGCCCAGGGGTCCAATGAGCAGTTCTTC

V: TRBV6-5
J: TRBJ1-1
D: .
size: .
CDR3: CASQRRGTLNTEAFF
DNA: TGTGCCAGCCAGCGGCGGGGAACCCTGAACACTGAAGCTTTCTTT

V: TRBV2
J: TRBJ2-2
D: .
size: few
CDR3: CASMRTANTGELFF
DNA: TGTGCCAGCATGCGGACAGCGAACACCGGGGAGCTGTTTTTT

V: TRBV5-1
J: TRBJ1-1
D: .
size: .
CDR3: CASSLQGGGSTEAFF
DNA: TGCGCCAGCAGCTTACAAGGAGGTGGTTCCACTGAAGCTTTCTTT

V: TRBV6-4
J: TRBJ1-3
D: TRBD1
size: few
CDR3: CASSEGTGLKRNTIYF
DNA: TGTGCCAGCAGTGAAGGGACAGGACTTAAGAGAAACACCATATATTTT

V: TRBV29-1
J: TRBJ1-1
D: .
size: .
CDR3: CSVVRGWGTEAFF
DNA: TGCAGCGTTGTTCGGGGTTGGGGCACTGAAGCTTTCTTT

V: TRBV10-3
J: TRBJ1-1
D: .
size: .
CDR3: CAISDLQGNTEAFF
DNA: TGTGCCATCAGTGACTTGCAGGGGAACACTGAAGCTTTCTTT